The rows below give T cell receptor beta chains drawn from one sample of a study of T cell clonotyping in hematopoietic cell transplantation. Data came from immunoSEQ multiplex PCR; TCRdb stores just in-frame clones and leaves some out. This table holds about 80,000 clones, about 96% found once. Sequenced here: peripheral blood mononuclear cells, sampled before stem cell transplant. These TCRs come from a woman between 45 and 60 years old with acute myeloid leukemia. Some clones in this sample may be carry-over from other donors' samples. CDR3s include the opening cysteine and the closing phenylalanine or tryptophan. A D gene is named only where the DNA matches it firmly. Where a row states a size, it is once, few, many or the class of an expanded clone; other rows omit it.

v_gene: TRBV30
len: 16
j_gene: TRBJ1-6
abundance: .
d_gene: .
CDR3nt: TGTGCCTGGACCCCTCGGGGTTACAGGGCGAATTCACCCCTCCACTTT
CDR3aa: CAWTPRGYRANSPLHF

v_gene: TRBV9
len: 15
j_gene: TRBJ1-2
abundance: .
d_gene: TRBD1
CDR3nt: TGTGCCAGCAGCGTAGGGGGACAGGGGGCGGACGGCTACACCTTC
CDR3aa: CASSVGGQGADGYTF

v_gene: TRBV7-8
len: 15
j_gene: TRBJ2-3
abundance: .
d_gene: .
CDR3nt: TGTGCCAGCAGCCGGACAGAGTTAAGCACAGATACGCAGTATTTT
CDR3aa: CASSRTELSTDTQYF

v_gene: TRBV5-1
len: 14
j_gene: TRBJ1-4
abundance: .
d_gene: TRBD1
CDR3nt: TGCGCCAGCAGCCTCGGACAGGCAAATGAAAAACTGTTTTTT
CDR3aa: CASSLGQANEKLFF

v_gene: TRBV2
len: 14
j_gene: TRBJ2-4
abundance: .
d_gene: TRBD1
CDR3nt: TGTGCCAGCAGCCTTGGGACAGGCGGAAACATTCAGTACTTC
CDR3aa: CASSLGTGGNIQYF

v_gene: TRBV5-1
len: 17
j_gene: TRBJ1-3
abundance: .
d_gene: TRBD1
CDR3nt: TGCGCCAGCAGCTTGGGGACAGGTACTTCGTCCGGAAACACCATATATTTT
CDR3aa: CASSLGTGTSSGNTIYF

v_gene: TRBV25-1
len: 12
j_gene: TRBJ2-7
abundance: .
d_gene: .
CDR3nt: TGTGCCAGCAGTGTTCAGGACTACGAGCAGTACTTC
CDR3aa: CASSVQDYEQYF

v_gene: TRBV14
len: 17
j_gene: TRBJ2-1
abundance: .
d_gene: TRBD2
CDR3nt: TGTGCCAGCAGCCTAGACCCCGGGACTAGCATCTTTCGTGAGCAGTTCTTC
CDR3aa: CASSLDPGTSIFREQFF

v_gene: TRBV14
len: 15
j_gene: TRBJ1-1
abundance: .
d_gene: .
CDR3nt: TGTGCCAGCAGCCCGTATATTTGGTGGGGCACTGAAGCTTTCTTT
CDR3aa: CASSPYIWWGTEAFF

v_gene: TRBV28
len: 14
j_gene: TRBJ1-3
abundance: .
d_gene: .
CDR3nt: TGTGCCAGCATCACACCCGGGGGTGGAAACACCATATATTTT
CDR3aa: CASITPGGGNTIYF

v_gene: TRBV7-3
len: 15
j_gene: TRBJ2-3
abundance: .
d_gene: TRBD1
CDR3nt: TGTGCCAGCAGCCCTTCCGGGACAGGGTTAGATACGCAGTATTTT
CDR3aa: CASSPSGTGLDTQYF

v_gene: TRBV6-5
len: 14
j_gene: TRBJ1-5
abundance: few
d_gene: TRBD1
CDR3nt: TGTGCCAGCAGGAAGGGACAGGGCAATCAGCCCCAGCATTTT
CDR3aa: CASRKGQGNQPQHF

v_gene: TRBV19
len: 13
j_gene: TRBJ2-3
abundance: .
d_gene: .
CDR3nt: TGTGCCAGTAGTCTGAGCCCGGGAGATACGCAGTATTTT
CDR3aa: CASSLSPGDTQYF

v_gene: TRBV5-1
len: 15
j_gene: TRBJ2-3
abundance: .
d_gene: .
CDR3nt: TGCGCCAGCAGCCCCCTCGCAAGGGGCAGAGATACGCAGTATTTT
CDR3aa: CASSPLARGRDTQYF

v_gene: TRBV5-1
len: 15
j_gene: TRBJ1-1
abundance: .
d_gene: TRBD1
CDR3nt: TGCGCCAGCAGCTTCACCGGGACAGGGAACACTGAAGCTTTCTTT
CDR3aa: CASSFTGTGNTEAFF

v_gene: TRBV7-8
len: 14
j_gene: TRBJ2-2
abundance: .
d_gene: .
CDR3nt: TGTGCCAGCAGCTTACTAGCGAACACCGGGGAGCTGTTTTTT
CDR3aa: CASSLLANTGELFF

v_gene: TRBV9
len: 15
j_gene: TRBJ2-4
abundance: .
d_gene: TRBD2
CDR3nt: TGTGCCAGCAGCGTAGGCGGGGGAAGCGGAAACATTCAGTACTTC
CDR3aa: CASSVGGGSGNIQYF

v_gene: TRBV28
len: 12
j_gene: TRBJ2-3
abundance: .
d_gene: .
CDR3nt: TGTGCCAGCAGTTCTACAACAGATACGCAGTATTTT
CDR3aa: CASSSTTDTQYF

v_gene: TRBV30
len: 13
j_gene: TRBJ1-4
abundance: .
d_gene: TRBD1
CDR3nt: TGTGCCTGGACGGGGGGGACAGGGGAAAAACTGTTTTTT
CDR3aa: CAWTGGTGEKLFF

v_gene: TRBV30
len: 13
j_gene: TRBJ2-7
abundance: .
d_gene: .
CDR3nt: TGTGCCTGGAGTAATATAGTTACCTACGAGCAGTACTTC
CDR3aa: CAWSNIVTYEQYF

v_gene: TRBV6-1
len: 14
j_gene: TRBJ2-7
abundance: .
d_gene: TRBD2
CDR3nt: TGTGCCAGCCCTAGCGGGGGGCTCTCCTACGAGCAGTACTTC
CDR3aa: CASPSGGLSYEQYF

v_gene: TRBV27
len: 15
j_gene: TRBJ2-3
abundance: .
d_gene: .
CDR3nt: TGTGCCAGCAGACCCGGACGGATCAAGACAGATACGCAGTATTTT
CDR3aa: CASRPGRIKTDTQYF

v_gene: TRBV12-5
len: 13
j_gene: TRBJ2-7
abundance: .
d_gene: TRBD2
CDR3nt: TGTGCTAGTGGTTCGGGACTAGGCTACGAGCAGTACTTC
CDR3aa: CASGSGLGYEQYF

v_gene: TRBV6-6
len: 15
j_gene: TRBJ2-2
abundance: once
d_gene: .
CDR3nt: TGTGCCAGCAGCCGATTAGGGATGAACACCGGGGAGCTGTTTTTT
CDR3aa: CASSRLGMNTGELFF

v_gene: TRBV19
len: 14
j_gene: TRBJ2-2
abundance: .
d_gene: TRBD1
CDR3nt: TGTGCCACCTTTAGACAGGGTCCCACCGGGGAGCTGTTTTTT
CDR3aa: CATFRQGPTGELFF

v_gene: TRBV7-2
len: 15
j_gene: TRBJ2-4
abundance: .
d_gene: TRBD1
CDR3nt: TGTGCCAGCAGCTTAGATTCCGGGACAGGTGCCGGCGGGTACTTC
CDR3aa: CASSLDSGTGAGGYF

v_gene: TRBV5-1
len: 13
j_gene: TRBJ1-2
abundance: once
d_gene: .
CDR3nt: TGCGCCAGCAGCTTGGCGGACACCTATGGCTACACCTTC
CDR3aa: CASSLADTYGYTF

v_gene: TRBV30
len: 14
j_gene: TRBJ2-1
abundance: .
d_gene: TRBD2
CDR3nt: TGTGCCTGGAGTGTCGGGGGGGGCCGGGGAGAGCAGTTCTTC
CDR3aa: CAWSVGGGRGEQFF

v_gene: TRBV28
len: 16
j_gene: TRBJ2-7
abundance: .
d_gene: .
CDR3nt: TGTGCCAGCAGTTTCTCGTTCAGTCGACCCTCCTACGAGCAGTACTTC
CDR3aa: CASSFSFSRPSYEQYF